This TCR beta chain comes out of a study of technical replicates of blood from four donors (dated by TCRdb to the late 2010s). The library came from the immunoSEQ multiplex PCR assay. The clones in this table, taken by TCRdb from immuneACCESS, are in-frame only. Not every clone is retained; where verified, under half of the shortfall comes from an unresolved V gene, and the cause of the rest is unknown. The sample contains tens of thousands of clones, about nine tenths of them found a single time. Around 0.34% of the sample belongs to the ten largest clones. Taken from cysteine to phenylalanine, the CDR3 has 17 residues. Only the CDR3 DNA is retained, 51 bases long and in frame from the first base. Ends trimmed: V by 2 bases, J by 7 bases; bases unmatched to a gene: 10. Looking up the germline V gene yields CDR1 MGHRA and CDR2 YSYEKL. On this clone itself: The antigen it recognizes is unknown. The input lacks base qualities; no much larger clone sits a single base away.

The sample was T cells isolated from PBMCs. The rearrangement combines TRBV4-1 with TRBJ1-6, with 8 junctional bases fitting TRBD1. The source is a human donor in good health. Some clones in this sample may be carry-over from other donors' samples. The CDR3 reads CASSQKGTGGKNSPLHF. The bases read TGCGCCAGCAGCCAAAAAGGAACAGGGGGTAAGAATTCACCCCTCCACTTT.